Shown below are 29 T cell receptor beta chains from a single sample sequenced in a study of blood T cells in healthy people across ages. Next came a second PCR, run for about 6 to 12 cycles, which used a sample-barcoded 5' primer along with a J-beta primer mix. MiXCR, applied by TCRdb to the 5' RACE reads, yields one record per CDR3 protein. The data show nearly 800,000 distinct CDR3 sequences, about 56% seen once. The sequenced sample consisted of blood. Receptor source: a man in his forties in good health.

CDR3 bases: TGCAGTGCTCCTCGTCCTCGACAGGGAGACTACGAGCAGTACTTC. Translating gives CSAPRPRQGDYEQYF. The chain has TRBV20-1 and TRBJ2-7; 7 positions match TRBD1. The V gene's germline CDR1 is DFQATT and CDR2 SNEGSKA (reference sequence). V trimming: 5 bases; J trimming: 3 bases; junction bases outside the gene matches: 13. This CDR3 is built from 15 residues.

This clonotype was seen a handful of times. The genes are TRBV20-1 and TRBJ1-4; no firm D call. V was pared by 1 base and J by 2 bases, with 11 bases between. Germline V CDR1 and CDR2: DFQATT, SNEGSKA (reference sequence). This CDR3 has 15 residues. CDR3 sequence reads: CSARALGVTNEKLFF. CDR3 sequence (DNA): TGCAGTGCTAGAGCTCTTGGGGTCACTAATGAAAAACTGTTTTTT.

The rearrangement joins TRBV6-5 to TRBJ2-1, with 9 bases fitting TRBD1. Germline V lookup: CDR1 MNHEY, CDR2 SVGAGI. V was pared by 8 bases and J by 7 bases, with 15 bases of the junction left unmatched. This CDR3 region has 16 residues. DNA for the CDR3: TGTGCCAGCCGCCGAGGCGCCGGGACAGGGCTGAATGAGCAGTTCTTC. As protein: CASRRGAGTGLNEQFF.

This clonotype was observed a handful of times. The chain couples TRBV2 to TRBJ2-6, with 8 bases identical to TRBD2. Germline CDR1 and CDR2: SNHLY and FYNNEI. Losses at the gene ends were 5 bases for V and 6 bases for J; bases not matched to a gene: 6. The CDR3 has 15 amino acids. The CDR3, as DNA: TGTGCCAGCAGTCGCGGGGGGCCGCAGGCCAACGTCCTGACTTTC. This gives the protein CASSRGGPQANVLTF.

The rearrangement joins TRBV4-2 to TRBJ2-5; no firm D call. The CDR3 is made up of 15 amino acids. Trimming shortened V by 1 base and J by 0 bases, and 9 bases separated the two germline ends. Per the germline V gene, CDR1 is LGHNA and CDR2 is YNFKEQ. The CDR3 protein is CASSQAMGNQETQYF. CDR3 nucleotides: TGTGCCAGCAGCCAAGCGATGGGGAACCAAGAGACCCAGTACTTC.

This clonotype has just a few counts. The chain couples TRBV14 to TRBJ2-1; 7 bases align to TRBD2. Germline V gives CDR1 SGHDN, CDR2 FVKESK. There are 15 residues in the CDR3. After removal of 4 bases from V and 1 base from J, the junction contained 4 bases not matched to a gene. The CDR3 DNA is TGTGCCAGCAGCCCTCCCGGGAGGTCCTACAATGAGCAGTTCTTC. Protein product: CASSPPGRSYNEQFF.

This rearrangement joins TRBV6-4 to TRBJ2-1; 7 nucleotides align to TRBD1. J was trimmed by 5 bases and V by 1 base; bases with no gene match: 11. Per the germline V gene, CDR1 is MRHNA and CDR2 is SNTAGT. This CDR3 comprises 17 residues. The CDR3 loop is CASSDCWDSLYDNEQFF. Written as DNA, the CDR3 is TGTGCCAGCAGTGACTGCTGGGACAGTTTGTACGACAATGAGCAGTTCTTC.

This CDR3 is CASTEGGPYTDYYGYTF. The CDR3 region has the DNA TGTGCCAGCACCGAGGGGGGGCCCTACACCGATTACTATGGCTACACCTTC. The genes are TRBV27 and TRBJ1-2; tentatively, D is TRBD1 (6 bases). The CDR3 spans 17 residues. The germline V and J ends were trimmed by 7 bases and 3 bases, with 24 bases remaining between them. Germline V lookup: CDR1 MNHEY, CDR2 SMNVEV (reference sequence).

The table lists this clonotype with a few counts. The J gene is TRBJ2-7, the V gene TRBV27; 7 nucleotides align to TRBD2. V shed 6 bases, J shed 1 base, and the junction held 9 bases outside the gene matches. The CDR3 covers 15 residues. Germline CDR1 and CDR2: MNHEY and SMNVEV (reference sequence). The CDR3 region has the DNA TGTGCCAGCAGCCCCAGCGGGATAGGGTCCTACGAGCAGTACTTC. It translates to CASSPSGIGSYEQYF.

This sequence joins TRBV29-1 and TRBJ2-7, with a weak D call TRBD1 (5 bases). This CDR3 has 13 amino acids. Trimming cost V 3 bases and J 6 bases, with 15 bases left between them. Germline CDR1 is SQVTM and CDR2 is ANQGSEA. CDR3 residues: CSVESYLRGEQYF. The CDR3 DNA sequence: TGCAGCGTTGAGAGCTACCTTAGGGGCGAGCAGTACTTC.

This sequence joins TRBV7-2 and TRBJ2-7; D uncertain. Germline CDR1 SGHTA, CDR2 FQGNSA. Trimming cost V 5 bases and J 6 bases, with 14 bases left between them. The length of the CDR3 is 13 residues. CDR3 protein: CASSPANYGEQYF. DNA of the CDR3: TGTGCCAGCAGCCCCGCTAATTATGGCGAGCAGTACTTC.

V and J are TRBV7-2 and TRBJ1-6; tentative D call: TRBD1 (5 bases). This CDR3 has 16 residues. Germline V gene data show CDR1 as SGHTA and CDR2 as FQGNSA. Trimming cost V 6 bases and J 0 bases, with 12 bases left between them. The CDR3 spells CASSFRVGSYNSPLHF. The CDR3 nucleotides read TGTGCCAGCAGTTTCAGGGTGGGCTCCTATAATTCACCCCTCCACTTT. Full variable domain (rest looked up from reference TRBV7-2 and TRBJ1-6): GAGVSQSPSNKVTEKGKDVELRCDPISGHTALYWYRQSLGQGLEFLIYFQGNSAPDKSGLPSDRFSAERTGGSVSTLTIQRTQQEDSAVYLCASSFRVGSYNSPLHFGNGTRLTVT.

The chain has TRBV5-1 and TRBJ2-3; 9 nucleotides align to TRBD1. V shed 4 bases, J shed 4 bases, and the junction held 4 bases outside the gene matches. This CDR3 region has 14 residues. Germline loops: CDR1 SGHRS, CDR2 YFSETQ. As DNA, the CDR3 is TGCGCCAGCAGCAAGCGACAGGGGGCAGATACGCAGTATTTT. Amino acid sequence: CASSKRQGADTQYF.

The chain uses TRBV7-2 and TRBJ1-4; D not certain. The germline V gene encodes CDR1 SGHTA and CDR2 FQGNSA. The CDR3 loop spans 15 amino acids. The V end lost 4 bases, the J end lost 8 bases, and 17 bases lay between the germline ends. This chain's CDR3 is CASSSEWKSMEKLFF. CDR3 nucleotide sequence: TGTGCCAGCAGCTCAGAGTGGAAGAGTATGGAAAAACTGTTTTTT.

A note on this clonotype: A much larger clone differs from this one at a single base, so this may be a read error. V gene TRBV15 combines with J gene TRBJ2-7; 9 bases line up with TRBD1. Trimming cost V 0 bases and J 0 bases; bases outside gene matches: 9. Germline V lookup: CDR1 LNHNV, CDR2 YYDKDF (reference sequence). This CDR3 contains 18 residues. The CDR3 nucleotides are TGTGCCACCAGCAGAGATTTGCATGACAGGGGGAACTCCTACGAGCAGTACTTC. Amino acids: CATSRDLHDRGNSYEQYF.

For this clonotype: A much larger clone is a single base away; this may be a read error. The chain combines TRBV29-1 with TRBJ2-1, with a possible D match to TRBD2 (6 bases). Between the trimmed V and J ends, which lost 7 bases and 7 bases, there was a span of 17 bases. Per germline, CDR1 SQVTM and CDR2 ANQGSEA. The CDR3 loop spans 13 amino acids. The CDR3 protein is CSAAKGAGNEQFF. The CDR3 DNA reads TGCAGCGCGGCCAAAGGGGCGGGAAATGAGCAGTTCTTC.

This clonotype was observed a handful of times. The chain uses TRBV4-1 and TRBJ2-7; D may match TRBD1 or TRBD2 (5 bases each). The germline CDR1 and CDR2 sequences are MGHRA and YSYEKL. The CDR3 runs to 16 residues. V was trimmed by 4 bases and J by 2 bases, leaving 18 bases between them. The CDR3 reads CASSLVPGPLTYEQYF. Here the CDR3 DNA reads TGCGCCAGCAGCCTAGTACCGGGACCCCTTACCTACGAGCAGTACTTC.

This clonotype was seen a few times. The chain combines TRBV4-1 with TRBJ2-1; TRBD2 might be the D (6 bases). V shed 5 bases and J shed 9 bases, with 11 bases lying between them. Germline V gene sequence: CDR1 MGHRA, CDR2 YSYEKL. This CDR3 region has 12 residues. For the CDR3, the DNA is TGCGCCAGCAGCTTACTAGCTGGTGAGCAGTTCTTC. This codes for CASSLLAGEQFF.

V usage is TRBV3-1 and J usage is TRBJ2-5; D perhaps matches TRBD2 (5 bases). V was trimmed by 1 base and J by 5 bases, leaving 8 bases between them. This CDR3 has 13 residues. Germline V CDR1 and CDR2: LGHDT, YNNKEL (reference sequence). Here the CDR3 reads CASSQASHETQYF. In DNA form, the CDR3 reads TGTGCCAGCAGCCAAGCTAGCCACGAGACCCAGTACTTC.

With regard to this clonotype: At one of its ends the junction is not consistent with the germline gene, which may arise from a read error. The rearrangement uses TRBV5-1 and TRBJ1-2, with 7 positions matching TRBD1. Germline loops: CDR1 SGHRS, CDR2 YFSETQ. The CDR3 totals 15 residues. The CDR3 loop reads CASSLGTGTVHCYTF. As DNA, the CDR3 is TGCGCCAGCAGCTTGGGTACAGGGACAGTCCATTGCTATACCTTC.

The CDR3 reads CASSDPQGGYNEQFF. The CDR3 DNA is TGTGCCAGCAGCGATCCGCAGGGGGGGTACAATGAGCAGTTCTTC. The gene calls are TRBV9 and TRBJ2-1; perhaps D is TRBD1 or TRBD2 (7 bases each). The germline CDR1 and CDR2 sequences are SGDLS and YYNGEE. Trimming pared 3 bases from V and 4 bases from J, leaving 14 bases between. This CDR3 contains 15 residues.

This chain joins TRBV5-1 and TRBJ2-7; D not certain. Germline assignment: CDR1 SGHRS and CDR2 YFSETQ. Trimming removed 3 bases at V and 3 bases at J, with 10 bases between. The CDR3 extends over 13 amino acids. The CDR3 loop is CASSYDALYEQYF. The CDR3 DNA reads as TGCGCCAGCAGCTACGATGCCCTCTACGAGCAGTACTTC. Drawing the rest from reference TRBV5-1 and TRBJ2-7, the complete variable domain is KAGVTQTPRYLIKTRGQQVTLSCSPISGHRSVSWYQQTPGQGLQFLFEYFSETQRNKGNFPGRFSGRQFSNSRSEMNVSTLELGDSALYLCASSYDALYEQYFGPGTRLTVT.

The chain uses TRBV7-2 and TRBJ2-3, with D perhaps TRBD2 (7 bases). V gave up 5 bases and J gave up 4 bases, with 19 bases separating them. Germline values: CDR1 SGHTA, CDR2 FQGNSA. CDR3 length: 16 residues. DNA for the CDR3: TGTGCCAGCAGCGAAAGGGGTGGGGGGGCTTCAGATACGCAGTATTTT. Translating gives CASSERGGGASDTQYF.

In its sample, this clonotype was seen a few times. The genes are TRBV7-2 and TRBJ2-7; TRBD1 agrees at 10 bases. Germline CDR1 and CDR2: SGHTA and FQGNSA. The CDR3 is 16 residues long. With 1 base clipped from V and 5 bases from J, the junction kept 8 bases outside the gene matches. CDR3 sequence reads: CASSLGGQGLIDEQYF. In nucleotides, the CDR3 is TGTGCCAGCAGCTTAGGGGGACAGGGGTTGATCGACGAGCAGTACTTC.

This clonotype was detected once. The gene calls are TRBV5-4 and TRBJ2-5; D perhaps matches TRBD1 (5 bases). The germline V gene encodes CDR1 SGHNT and CDR2 YYREEE (reference sequence). CDR3 size: 15 residues. Trimming took off 0 bases at V and 2 bases at J, with 11 bases between the two ends. The CDR3 protein is CASSLGSGSQETQYF. The CDR3 DNA sequence: TGTGCCAGCAGCTTGGGGTCAGGGTCGCAAGAGACCCAGTACTTC.

The rearrangement links TRBV11-3 to TRBJ2-4, with 12 positions matching TRBD2. The trim removed 4 bases at V and 9 bases at J, leaving 7 bases unmatched. CDR1 and CDR2 from the germline V gene are SGHNT and YENEEA. This CDR3 spans 15 amino acids. This chain's CDR3 is CASSYRLAGEPIQYF. The CDR3 DNA follows: TGTGCCAGCAGCTACCGACTAGCGGGAGAACCCATTCAGTACTTC.

This clonotype showed up just once. This chain links TRBV6-5 with TRBJ2-3; 7 bases match TRBD2. The CDR3 has 14 residues. Germline V gene sequence: CDR1 MNHEY, CDR2 SVGAGI. The V segment lost 2 bases and the J segment 4 bases; nucleotides outside the gene matches: 3. CDR3 DNA sequence: TGTGCCAGCAGTTACGGACTAGTCCCAGATACGCAGTATTTT. Amino acids: CASSYGLVPDTQYF.

This clonotype occurred a few times. This chain joins TRBV7-2 and TRBJ2-7, with D hard to call. CDR1 and CDR2 from the germline V gene are SGHTA and FQGNSA. The CDR3 spans 12 residues. V was clipped by 5 bases and J by 6 bases, with 11 bases between them. DNA for the CDR3: TGTGCCAGCAGCCAGAGAGTGGGCGAGCAGTACTTC. Protein product: CASSQRVGEQYF.

About this clonotype itself: Just one base apart from a much larger clone, this may be a read error. V gene TRBV6-6 combines with J gene TRBJ1-5; TRBD1 matches 7 bases. Trimming took 2 bases from V and 5 from J; bases not matched to a gene: 3. Looked up from germline, CDR1 is MNHNY and CDR2 is SVGAGI (reference sequence). The CDR3 loop spans 14 amino acids. CDR3 sequence (DNA): TGTGCCAGCAGTTACAGGGGGCGCGATCAGCCCCAGCATTTT. This codes for CASSYRGRDQPQHF.